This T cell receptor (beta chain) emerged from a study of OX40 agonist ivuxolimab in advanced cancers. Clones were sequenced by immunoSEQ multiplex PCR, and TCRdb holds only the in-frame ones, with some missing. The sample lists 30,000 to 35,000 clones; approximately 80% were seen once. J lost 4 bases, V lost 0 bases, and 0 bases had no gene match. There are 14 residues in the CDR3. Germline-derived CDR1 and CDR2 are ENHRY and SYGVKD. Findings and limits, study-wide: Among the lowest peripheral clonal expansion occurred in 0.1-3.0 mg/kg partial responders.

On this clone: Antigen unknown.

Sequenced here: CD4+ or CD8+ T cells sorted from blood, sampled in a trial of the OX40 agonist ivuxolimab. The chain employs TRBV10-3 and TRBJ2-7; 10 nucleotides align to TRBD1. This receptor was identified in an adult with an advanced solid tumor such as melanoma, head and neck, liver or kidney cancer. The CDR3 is CAISESGQGYEQYF. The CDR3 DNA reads TGTGCCATCAGTGAGTCGGGACAGGGGTACGAGCAGTACTTC.